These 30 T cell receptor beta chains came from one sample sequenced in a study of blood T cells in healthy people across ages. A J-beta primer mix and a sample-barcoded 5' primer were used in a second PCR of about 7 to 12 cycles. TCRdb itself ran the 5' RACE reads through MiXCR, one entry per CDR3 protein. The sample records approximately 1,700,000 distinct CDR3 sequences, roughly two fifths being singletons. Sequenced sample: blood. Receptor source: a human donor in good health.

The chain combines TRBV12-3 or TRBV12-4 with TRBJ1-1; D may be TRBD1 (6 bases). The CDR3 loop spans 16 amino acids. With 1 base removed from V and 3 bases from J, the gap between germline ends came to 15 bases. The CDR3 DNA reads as TGTGCCAGCAGTTTAGGGCGGGGGGCGGTTGACACTGAAGCTTTCTTT. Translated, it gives CASSLGRGAVDTEAFF.

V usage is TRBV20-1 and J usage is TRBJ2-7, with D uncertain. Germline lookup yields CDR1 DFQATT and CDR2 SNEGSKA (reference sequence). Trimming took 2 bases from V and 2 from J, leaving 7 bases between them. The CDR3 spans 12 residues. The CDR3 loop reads CSARSQAYEQYF. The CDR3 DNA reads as TGCAGTGCTAGAAGTCAGGCCTACGAGCAGTACTTC.

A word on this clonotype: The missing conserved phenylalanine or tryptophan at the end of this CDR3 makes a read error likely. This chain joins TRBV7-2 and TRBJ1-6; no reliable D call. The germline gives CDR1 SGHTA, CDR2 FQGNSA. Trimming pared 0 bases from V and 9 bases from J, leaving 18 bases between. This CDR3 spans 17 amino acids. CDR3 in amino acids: CASSLAYSNLNGSPLHC. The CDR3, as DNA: TGTGCCAGCAGCTTAGCGTACAGCAATCTGAACGGTTCACCCCTCCACTGT.

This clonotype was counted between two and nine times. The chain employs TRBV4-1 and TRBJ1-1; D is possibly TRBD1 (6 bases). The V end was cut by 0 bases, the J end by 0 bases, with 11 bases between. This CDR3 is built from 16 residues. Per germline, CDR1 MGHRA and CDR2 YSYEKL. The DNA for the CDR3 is TGCGCCAGCAGCCAAGAATCCGGACAGATGAACACTGAAGCTTTCTTT. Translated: CASSQESGQMNTEAFF.

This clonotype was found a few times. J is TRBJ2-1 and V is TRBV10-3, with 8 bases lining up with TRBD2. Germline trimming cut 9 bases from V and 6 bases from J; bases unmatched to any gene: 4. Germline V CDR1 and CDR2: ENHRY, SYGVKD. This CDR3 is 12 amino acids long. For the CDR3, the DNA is TGTGCCATTCACGGGGGGGTCAATGAGCAGTTCTTC. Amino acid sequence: CAIHGGVNEQFF.

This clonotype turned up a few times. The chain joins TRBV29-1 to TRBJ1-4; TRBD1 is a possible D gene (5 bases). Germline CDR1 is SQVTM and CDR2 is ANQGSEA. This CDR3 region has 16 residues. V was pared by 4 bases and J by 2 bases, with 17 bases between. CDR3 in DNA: TGCAGCGTTGTCGGGGACGGCCCCAGCACTAATGAAAAACTGTTTTTT. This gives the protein CSVVGDGPSTNEKLFF.

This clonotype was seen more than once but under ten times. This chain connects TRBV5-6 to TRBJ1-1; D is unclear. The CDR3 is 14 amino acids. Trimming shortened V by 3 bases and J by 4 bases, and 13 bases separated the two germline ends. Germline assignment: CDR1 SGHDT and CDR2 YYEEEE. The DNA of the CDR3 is TGTGCCAGCAGCTCGTGGGCACGCGGCACTGAAGCTTTCTTT. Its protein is CASSSWARGTEAFF.

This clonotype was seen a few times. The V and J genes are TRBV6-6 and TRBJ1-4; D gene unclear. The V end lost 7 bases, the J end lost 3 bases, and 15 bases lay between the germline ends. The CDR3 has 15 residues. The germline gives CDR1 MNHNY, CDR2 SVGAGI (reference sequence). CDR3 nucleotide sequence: TGTGCCAGCATCCTACGGTCCGGGTCTAATGAAAAACTGTTTTTT. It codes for CASILRSGSNEKLFF.

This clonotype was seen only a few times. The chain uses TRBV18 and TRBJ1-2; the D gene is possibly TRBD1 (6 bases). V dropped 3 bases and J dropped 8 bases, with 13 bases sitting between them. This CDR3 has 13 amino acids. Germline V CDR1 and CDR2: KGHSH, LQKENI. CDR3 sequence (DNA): TGTGCCAGCTCACCCGCGGACAGTAGAGGCTACACCTTC. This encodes CASSPADSRGYTF.

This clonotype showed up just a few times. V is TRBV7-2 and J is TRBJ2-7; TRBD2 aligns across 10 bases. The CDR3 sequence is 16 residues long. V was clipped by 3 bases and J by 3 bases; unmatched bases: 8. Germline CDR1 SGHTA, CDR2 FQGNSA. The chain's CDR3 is CASSFSSGGRDYEQYF. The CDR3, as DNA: TGTGCCAGCAGCTTCTCTAGCGGGGGCAGGGACTACGAGCAGTACTTC.

Here the CDR3 DNA reads TGTGCCAGCAGCTCTCGCGGAGCCGAATGGGAGACCCAGTACTTC. This codes for CASSSRGAEWETQYF. The chain recombines TRBV7-2 with TRBJ2-5, with D unclear. There are 15 residues in the CDR3. Germline CDR1 is SGHTA and CDR2 is FQGNSA. V lost 4 bases and J 5 bases, leaving 17 bases between the germline ends. Full variable domain (remainder filled in from reference TRBV7-2 and TRBJ2-5): GAGVSQSPSNKVTEKGKDVELRCDPISGHTALYWYRQSLGQGLEFLIYFQGNSAPDKSGLPSDRFSAERTGGSVSTLTIQRTQQEDSAVYLCASSSRGAEWETQYFGPGTRLLVL.

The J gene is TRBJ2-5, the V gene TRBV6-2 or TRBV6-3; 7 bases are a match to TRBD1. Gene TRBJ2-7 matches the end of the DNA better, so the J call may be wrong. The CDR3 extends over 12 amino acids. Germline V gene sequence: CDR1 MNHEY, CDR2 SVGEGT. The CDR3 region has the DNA TGTGCCAGCAGTTATACAGGGGTCGAGCAGTACTTC. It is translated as CASSYTGVEQYF.

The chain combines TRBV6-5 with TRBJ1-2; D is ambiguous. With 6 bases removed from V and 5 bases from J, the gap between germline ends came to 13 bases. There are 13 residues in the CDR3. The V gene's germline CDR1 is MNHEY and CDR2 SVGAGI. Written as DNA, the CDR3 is TGTGCCAGCAGCTATGGACGTGTTTATGGCTACACCTTC. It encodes CASSYGRVYGYTF.

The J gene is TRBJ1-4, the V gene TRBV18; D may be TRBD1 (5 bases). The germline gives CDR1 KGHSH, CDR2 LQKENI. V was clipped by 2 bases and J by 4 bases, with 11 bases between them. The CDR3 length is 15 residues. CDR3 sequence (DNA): TGTGCCAGCTCACCAAATCGGGGCCATAATGAAAAACTGTTTTTT. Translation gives CASSPNRGHNEKLFF.

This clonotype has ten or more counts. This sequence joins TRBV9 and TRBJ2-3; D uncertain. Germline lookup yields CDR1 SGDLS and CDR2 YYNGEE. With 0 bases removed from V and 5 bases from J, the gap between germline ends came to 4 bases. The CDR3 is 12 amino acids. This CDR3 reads CASSVAEDTQYF. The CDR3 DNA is TGTGCCAGCAGCGTAGCTGAAGATACGCAGTATTTT. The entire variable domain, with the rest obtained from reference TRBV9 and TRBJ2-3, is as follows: DSGVTQTPKHLITATGQRVTLRCSPRSGDLSVYWYQQSLDQGLQFLIQYYNGEERAKGNILERFSAQQFPDLHSELNLSSLELGDSALYFCASSVAEDTQYFGPGTRLTVL.

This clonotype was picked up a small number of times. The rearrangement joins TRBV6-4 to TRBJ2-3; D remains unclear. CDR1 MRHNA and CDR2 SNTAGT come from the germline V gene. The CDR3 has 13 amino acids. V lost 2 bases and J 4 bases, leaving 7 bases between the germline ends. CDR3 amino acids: CASSDGWADTQYF. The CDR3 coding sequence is TGTGCCAGCAGTGACGGGTGGGCAGATACGCAGTATTTT.

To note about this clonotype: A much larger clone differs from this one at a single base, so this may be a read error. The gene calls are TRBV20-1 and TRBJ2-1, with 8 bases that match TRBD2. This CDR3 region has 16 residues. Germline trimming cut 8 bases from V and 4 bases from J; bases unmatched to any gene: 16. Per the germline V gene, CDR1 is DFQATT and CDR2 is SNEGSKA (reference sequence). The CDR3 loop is CSPSRPSGGGYNEQFF. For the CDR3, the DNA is TGCAGTCCTTCTCGACCCAGCGGGGGAGGATACAATGAGCAGTTCTTC.

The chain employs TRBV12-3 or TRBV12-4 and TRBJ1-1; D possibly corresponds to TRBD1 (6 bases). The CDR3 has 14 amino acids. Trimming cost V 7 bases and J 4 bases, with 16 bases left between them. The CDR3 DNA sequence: TGTGCCAGCACCTGGGATGGGGGGGCCACTGAAGCTTTCTTT. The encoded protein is CASTWDGGATEAFF.

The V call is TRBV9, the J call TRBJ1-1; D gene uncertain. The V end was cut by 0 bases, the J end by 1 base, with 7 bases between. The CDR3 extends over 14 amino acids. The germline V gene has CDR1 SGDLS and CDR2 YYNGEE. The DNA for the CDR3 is TGTGCCAGCAGCGTAGAAGAGACGAACACTGAAGCTTTCTTT. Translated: CASSVEETNTEAFF.

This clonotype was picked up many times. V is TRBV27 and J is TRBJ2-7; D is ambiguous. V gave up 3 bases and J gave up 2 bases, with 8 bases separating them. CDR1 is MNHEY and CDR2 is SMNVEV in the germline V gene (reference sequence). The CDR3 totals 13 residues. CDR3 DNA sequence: TGTGCCAGCAGTTTGACATCGACCTACGAGCAGTACTTC. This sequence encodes CASSLTSTYEQYF.

The CDR3 loop is CASAWGSGAAYEQYF. As DNA, the CDR3 is TGTGCCAGCGCATGGGGTTCGGGGGCCGCCTACGAGCAGTACTTC. This sequence joins TRBV18 and TRBJ2-7, with D possibly called TRBD1 or TRBD2 (6 bases each). The V gene's germline CDR1 is KGHSH and CDR2 LQKENI. Trimming left V 8 bases short and J 2 bases short, with 19 bases between. CDR3 length equals 15 residues.

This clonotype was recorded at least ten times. The CDR3 protein is CASSLTSTTYEQYF. CDR3 nucleotides: TGTGCCAGCAGCTTAACTTCGACGACCTACGAGCAGTACTTC. J is TRBJ2-7 and V is TRBV7-2, with unresolved D. The CDR3 has 14 amino acids. Per the germline V gene, CDR1 is SGHTA and CDR2 is FQGNSA. With 2 bases removed from V and 2 bases from J, the gap between germline ends came to 10 bases.

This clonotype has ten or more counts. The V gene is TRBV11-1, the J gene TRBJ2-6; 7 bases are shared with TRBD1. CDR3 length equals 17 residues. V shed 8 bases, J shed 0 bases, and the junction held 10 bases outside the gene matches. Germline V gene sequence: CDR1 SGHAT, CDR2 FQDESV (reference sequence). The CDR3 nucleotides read TGTGCCAGCGCATTGAGGGGGCTCGTCTCTGGGGCCAACGTCCTGACTTTC. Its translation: CASALRGLVSGANVLTF. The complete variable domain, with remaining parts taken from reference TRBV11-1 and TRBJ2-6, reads EAEVAQSPRYKITEKSQAVAFWCDPISGHATLYWYRQILGQGPELLVQFQDESVVDDSQLPKDRFSAERLKGVDSTLKIQPAELGDSAMYLCASALRGLVSGANVLTFGAGSRLTVL.

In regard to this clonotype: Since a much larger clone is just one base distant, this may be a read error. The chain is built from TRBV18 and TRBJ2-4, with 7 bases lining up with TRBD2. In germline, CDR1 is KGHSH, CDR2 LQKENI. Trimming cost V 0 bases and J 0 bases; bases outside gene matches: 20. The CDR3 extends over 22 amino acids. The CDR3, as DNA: TGTGCCAGCTCACCACCACCGTCGGGGGGACTGGGCCACACGATAGCCAAAAACATTCAGTACTTC. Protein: CASSPPPSGGLGHTIAKNIQYF.

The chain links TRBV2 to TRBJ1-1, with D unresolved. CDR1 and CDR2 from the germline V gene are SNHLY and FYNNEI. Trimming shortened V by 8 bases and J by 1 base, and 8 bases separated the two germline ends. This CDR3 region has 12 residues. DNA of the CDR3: TGTGCCAGCGGCGCGGGGAACACTGAAGCTTTCTTT. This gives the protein CASGAGNTEAFF.

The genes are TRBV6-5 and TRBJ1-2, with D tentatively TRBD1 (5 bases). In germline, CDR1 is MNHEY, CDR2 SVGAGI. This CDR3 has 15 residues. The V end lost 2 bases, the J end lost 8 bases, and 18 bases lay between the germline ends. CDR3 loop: CASSYASGQGQGYTF. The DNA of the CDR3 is TGTGCCAGCAGTTACGCCTCGGGTCAGGGCCAGGGCTACACCTTC.

CDR3 nucleotides: TGTGCCATCAGCGGTCTGGGGACTAATCAGCCCCAGCATTTT. Amino acids: CAISGLGTNQPQHF. The chain combines TRBV10-3 with TRBJ1-5; perhaps TRBD1 as D (5 bases). The CDR3 sequence is 14 residues long. V shed 6 bases and J shed 4 bases, with 13 bases lying between them. Looked up from germline, CDR1 is ENHRY and CDR2 is SYGVKD.

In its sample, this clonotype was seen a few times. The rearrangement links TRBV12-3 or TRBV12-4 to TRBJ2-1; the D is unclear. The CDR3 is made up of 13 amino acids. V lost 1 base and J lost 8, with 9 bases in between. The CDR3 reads CASSLVSADEQFF. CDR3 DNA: TGTGCCAGCAGTTTAGTTAGTGCCGATGAGCAGTTCTTC.

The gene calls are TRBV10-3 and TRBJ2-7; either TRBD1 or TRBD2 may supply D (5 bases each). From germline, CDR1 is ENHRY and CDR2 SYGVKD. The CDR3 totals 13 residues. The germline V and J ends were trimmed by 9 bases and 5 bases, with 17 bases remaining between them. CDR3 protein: CAMGLAGTDEQYF. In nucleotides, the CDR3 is TGTGCCATGGGGCTAGCAGGGACCGACGAGCAGTACTTC.

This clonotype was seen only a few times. The CDR3 reads CASSVASSRETQYF. The CDR3 DNA reads as TGTGCCAGCAGCGTAGCTTCTAGCCGAGAGACCCAGTACTTC. The chain combines TRBV9 with TRBJ2-5, with D possibly being TRBD2 (5 bases). Germline lookup yields CDR1 SGDLS and CDR2 YYNGEE. This CDR3 has 14 amino acids. V lost 0 bases, J lost 4 bases, and 10 bases lay in between.